A single sample is the source of the 20 T cell receptor beta chains below, sequenced in a study of PD-L1 blockade in urothelial cancer. The assay was immunoSEQ multiplex PCR, and TCRdb's table has in-frame clones only and misses some. The sample shows 35,000 to 55,000 clones, 82% of them seen only once. Time point here: peripheral blood 6 weeks after treatment start. Material: PBMCs, obtained around atezolizumab (anti-PD-L1) treatment. These receptors were taken from a man in his fifties or sixties with urothelial cancer.

J is TRBJ1-2 and V is TRBV7-2; 8 bases map to TRBD1. The germline V gene encodes CDR1 SGHTA and CDR2 FQGNSA. The CDR3 has 16 amino acids. V dropped 5 bases and J dropped 5; count of bases not matched to a gene: 13. This CDR3 reads CASSPPSGQGRYGYTF. CDR3 sequence (DNA): TGTGCCAGCAGCCCCCCCTCCGGACAGGGCCGTTATGGCTACACCTTC.

This rearrangement joins TRBV10-3 to TRBJ2-7, with D possibly matching TRBD2 (5 bases). Trimming shortened V by 4 bases and J by 2 bases, and 6 bases separated the two germline ends. The CDR3 is made up of 12 amino acids. Looked up from germline, CDR1 is ENHRY and CDR2 is SYGVKD. Written as DNA, the CDR3 is TGTGCCATCAGTGCCGGGACCTACGAGCAGTACTTC. It translates to CAISAGTYEQYF.

Notes on this clone: The junction departs from the called germline gene at one end, perhaps through a read error. The V call is TRBV7-7, the J call TRBJ2-3; 11 nucleotides line up with TRBD1. Germline V CDR1 and CDR2: SSHAT, FNYEAQ (reference sequence). The CDR3 runs to 14 residues. The CDR3 region is CASSLGQGVDTQYF. CDR3 bases: TGTGCTAGCAGCTTGGGACAGGGGGTGGATACGCAGTATTTT.

This clone has just a few counts. The chain uses TRBV4-2 and TRBJ1-2, with TRBD1 as a possible D gene (5 bases). Trimming shortened V by 1 base and J by 7 bases, and 10 bases separated the two germline ends. The CDR3 contains 13 residues. CDR1 and CDR2 (germline): LGHNA, YNFKEQ. Here the CDR3 DNA reads TGTGCCAGCAGCCAAGCAGCGGGGGGTGGCTACACCTTC. The encoded protein is CASSQAAGGGYTF.

The chain combines TRBV4-3 with TRBJ1-2, with 8 bases aligning to TRBD1. Germline V CDR1 and CDR2: LGHNA, YSLEER. V trimming: 6 bases; J trimming: 3 bases; junction bases outside the gene matches: 12. The CDR3 has 16 amino acids. CDR3 protein: CASRGQEAGVHYGYTF. In DNA, the CDR3 is TGCGCCAGCAGGGGACAGGAGGCTGGGGTTCACTATGGCTACACCTTC.

The V gene is TRBV15, the J gene TRBJ2-1; D gene uncertain. V was cut by 0 bases and J by 8 bases, with 11 bases left in between. The CDR3 covers 14 residues. Germline CDR1 is LNHNV and CDR2 is YYDKDF (reference sequence). CDR3 nucleotides: TGTGCCACCAGCAGAGATCCTTTTGAGCATGAGCAGTTCTTC. It encodes CATSRDPFEHEQFF.

The table lists this clone with a count of one. CDR3 nucleotide sequence: TGTGCCAGCAGTCCGGACAGACCAGATCGGGGCTACACCTTC. As protein: CASSPDRPDRGYTF. This chain connects TRBV27 to TRBJ1-2; D is possibly TRBD1 (6 bases). This CDR3 has 14 residues. Germline CDR1 is MNHEY and CDR2 is SMNVEV (reference sequence). V lost 5 bases to trimming and J lost 8 bases, with 18 bases between them.

V and J are TRBV5-1 and TRBJ2-5, with TRBD2 as a possible D gene (7 bases). CDR1 and CDR2 (germline): SGHRS, YFSETQ. This CDR3 has 15 amino acids. Trimming pared 6 bases from V and 2 bases from J, leaving 17 bases between. The CDR3 sequence: CASNPGEGRQETQYF. For the CDR3, the DNA is TGCGCCAGCAACCCAGGGGAGGGGAGGCAAGAGACCCAGTACTTC.

The rearrangement links TRBV7-8 to TRBJ2-1, with 9 nucleotides matching TRBD2. Germline V lookup: CDR1 SGHVS, CDR2 FQNEAQ. The CDR3 extends over 16 amino acids. The trim removed 4 bases at V and 3 bases at J, leaving 7 bases unmatched. CDR3 region: CASSSPSGGYYNEQFF. The CDR3 coding sequence is TGTGCCAGCAGCTCTCCAAGCGGGGGGTACTACAATGAGCAGTTCTTC. Based on the CDR3 plus reference TRBV7-8 and TRBJ2-1, the full variable domain is GAGVSQSPRYKVAKRGQDVALRCDPISGHVSLFWYQQALGQGPEFLTYFQNEAQLDKSGLPSDRFFAERPEGSVSTLKIQRTQQEDSAVYLCASSSPSGGYYNEQFFGPGTRLTVL.

CDR3 nucleotide sequence: TGTGCCAGCAGCCAGACGGGGGGTGGGACAGATACGCAGTATTTT. It translates to CASSQTGGGTDTQYF. The chain has TRBV4-2 and TRBJ2-3; the match to TRBD2 covers 7 bases. The length of the CDR3 is 15 residues. CDR1 and CDR2 from the germline V gene are LGHNA and YNFKEQ. V was pared by 3 bases and J by 3 bases, with 6 bases of the junction left unmatched.

This sequence joins TRBV5-6 and TRBJ1-4; tentatively, D is TRBD1 (6 bases). The V and J ends lost 4 bases and 2 bases respectively, with 15 bases between them. Per germline, CDR1 SGHDT and CDR2 YYEEEE. The CDR3 loop spans 16 amino acids. The DNA for the CDR3 is TGTGCCAGCAGCAACAGGGCCTTCCGTACTAATGAAAAACTGTTTTTT. Encoded protein: CASSNRAFRTNEKLFF.

The V and J genes are TRBV6-5 and TRBJ1-5; possible D gene TRBD1, 6 bases. The CDR3 is 15 amino acids. Germline CDR1 MNHEY, CDR2 SVGAGI. Trimming cost V 5 bases and J 4 bases, with 15 bases left between them. Here the CDR3 reads CASSPQGLGNQPQHF. CDR3 in DNA: TGTGCCAGCAGTCCGCAGGGGCTGGGGAATCAGCCCCAGCATTTT.

The chain is built from TRBV7-9 and TRBJ2-7; tentatively, D is TRBD1 (6 bases). Trimming shortened V by 7 bases and J by 0 bases, and 13 bases separated the two germline ends. The CDR3 length is 14 residues. Germline V gene sequence: CDR1 SEHNR, CDR2 FQNEAQ (reference sequence). This CDR3 reads CASNHLDSSYEQYF. The CDR3 nucleotides are TGTGCCAGCAACCACCTGGACAGCTCCTACGAGCAGTACTTC.

V is TRBV19 and J is TRBJ2-7, with 13 bases that match TRBD2. The CDR3 is 13 residues long. Germline-derived CDR1 and CDR2 are LNHDA and SQIVND (reference sequence). J was trimmed by 2 bases and V by 9 bases; bases with no gene match: 1. CDR3 nucleotides: TGTGCCAGCGGGACTAGCGGGACCTACGAGCAGTACTTC. Translated, it gives CASGTSGTYEQYF.

This clone was detected a few times. DNA of the CDR3: TGTGCCAGCAGCTTAGGGATTAGCGGGGCGGCCTACGAGCAGTACTTC. This translates into CASSLGISGAAYEQYF. This chain links TRBV7-6 with TRBJ2-7; 8 bases line up with TRBD2. The germline CDR1 and CDR2 sequences are SGHVS and FNYEAQ. This CDR3 region has 16 residues. V was clipped by 1 base and J by 2 bases; unmatched bases: 7.

The chain is built from TRBV10-2 and TRBJ2-3, with a possible D match to TRBD1 (5 bases). Trimming took 10 bases from V and 5 from J, leaving 7 bases between them. The CDR3 runs 10 residues. The germline V gene encodes CDR1 WSHSY and CDR2 SAAADI. The CDR3 nucleotides read TGCGCCACCGGACAAGATACGCAGTATTTT. Translation: CATGQDTQYF.

J is TRBJ1-1 and V is TRBV28; TRBD1 might be the D (5 bases). The CDR3 runs 13 residues. Germline V gene data show CDR1 as MDHEN and CDR2 as SYDVKM. Trimming shortened V by 6 bases and J by 5 bases, and 13 bases separated the two germline ends. The CDR3 sequence is CASRTGEVTEAFF. The CDR3 coding sequence is TGTGCCAGCAGAACGGGGGAGGTAACTGAAGCTTTCTTT.

The V gene is TRBV6-1, the J gene TRBJ1-4; TRBD1 is a possible D gene (5 bases). Trimming pared 2 bases from V and 10 bases from J, leaving 11 bases between. The germline CDR1 and CDR2 sequences are MNHNS and SASEGT. The CDR3 loop spans 13 amino acids. CDR3 bases: TGTGCCAGCAGTGAAATAGAAAGGGGAAAACTGTTTTTT. As protein: CASSEIERGKLFF.

The chain employs TRBV5-1 and TRBJ1-1; a possible D gene is TRBD1 (5 bases). The V gene's germline CDR1 is SGHRS and CDR2 YFSETQ. This CDR3 contains 14 residues. V lost 1 base to trimming and J lost 3 bases, with 10 bases between them. CDR3 loop: CASSLLGRDTEAFF. CDR3 nucleotide sequence: TGCGCCAGCAGCTTGTTAGGCAGGGACACTGAAGCTTTCTTT. The variable domain in full, completed from reference TRBV5-1 and TRBJ1-1, reads KAGVTQTPRYLIKTRGQQVTLSCSPISGHRSVSWYQQTPGQGLQFLFEYFSETQRNKGNFPGRFSGRQFSNSRSEMNVSTLELGDSALYLCASSLLGRDTEAFFGQGTRLTVV.

Here the CDR3 reads CASSWTSGGGGATQYF. As DNA, the CDR3 is TGTGCCAGCAGTTGGACTAGCGGGGGGGGAGGGGCTACGCAGTATTTT. This chain uses TRBV27 with TRBJ2-3; 15 nucleotides agree with TRBD2. CDR3 length: 16 residues. Germline CDR1 and CDR2: MNHEY and SMNVEV (reference sequence). J lost 8 bases, V lost 4 bases, and 7 bases had no gene match.